This T cell receptor (beta chain) was captured in a study of blood T cell repertoires in COVID-19. Sequencing used immunoSEQ multiplex PCR; TCRdb keeps in-frame clones, though not all of them. The sample lists around 400,000 clones, approximately 89% occurring once. Trimming removed 4 bases from V and 7 bases from J, with 14 bases in between. This CDR3 has 13 residues. CDR1 is LGHDT and CDR2 is YNNKEL in the germline V gene (reference sequence). The rearrangement links TRBV3-1 (or the pseudogene TRBV3-2) to TRBJ2-7; perhaps TRBD2 as D (5 bases). The sequence was collected from a woman between 55 and 75 years old with COVID-19, enrolled during active disease. The sample consisted of peripheral blood. DNA of the CDR3: TGTGCCAGCAGCCCCAAACTTCCGGGAGAGCAGTACTTC. Its translation: CASSPKLPGEQYF.